This passage covers 14 T cell receptor beta chains from one sample sequenced in a study of cytomegalovirus exposure and HLA in healthy donors. Primers for the PCR totalled 60 Vbeta and 13 Jbeta. Generated by immunoSEQ multiplex PCR, the TCRdb table keeps only in-frame clones and is missing some. This sample yields approximately 180,000 clones, of which around 75% are seen a single time; 2.9% belongs to the top ten. The sample taken for sequencing was PBMCs. The source of these receptors is a male donor in good health and CMV-seronegative.

The V gene is TRBV4-3, the J gene TRBJ2-1, with D possibly matching TRBD2 (5 bases). The CDR3 is made up of 15 amino acids. CDR1 LGHNA and CDR2 YSLEER come from the germline V gene. Trimming took 4 bases from V and 6 from J, leaving 16 bases between them. The CDR3 region is CASSPQRFSPNEQFF. CDR3 bases: TGCGCCAGCAGCCCCCAGCGGTTCTCCCCCAATGAGCAGTTCTTC.

This sequence joins TRBV28 and TRBJ1-2, with D uncertain. The V gene's germline CDR1 is MDHEN and CDR2 SYDVKM. This CDR3 is 12 amino acids long. V gave up 3 bases and J gave up 5 bases, with 7 bases separating them. Here the CDR3 reads CASSLLTYGYTF. The CDR3 DNA sequence: TGTGCCAGCAGTTTGCTTACTTATGGCTACACCTTC.

The chain has TRBV5-1 and TRBJ2-3; D ambiguous. Looked up from germline, CDR1 is SGHRS and CDR2 is YFSETQ. The CDR3 is made up of 15 amino acids. Trimming pared 0 bases from V and 3 bases from J, leaving 11 bases between. CDR3 sequence: CASSLAILRTDTQYF. The CDR3 DNA reads as TGCGCCAGCAGCTTGGCCATACTTAGAACAGATACGCAGTATTTT.

The J gene is TRBJ1-5, the V gene TRBV2, with 11 positions matching TRBD1. J was trimmed by 2 bases and V by 7 bases; bases with no gene match: 4. Germline loops: CDR1 SNHLY, CDR2 FYNNEI. The CDR3 has 15 amino acids. The CDR3 reads CASTGTGGGNQPQHF. As DNA, the CDR3 is TGTGCCAGCACAGGGACAGGGGGGGGCAATCAGCCCCAGCATTTT. The variable domain in full, completed from reference TRBV2 and TRBJ1-5, reads EPEVTQTPSHQVTQMGQEVILRCVPISNHLYFYWYRQILGQKVEFLVSFYNNEISEKSEIFDDQFSVERPDGSNFTLKIRSTKLEDSAMYFCASTGTGGGNQPQHFGDGTRLSIL.

The chain uses TRBV5-6 and TRBJ1-5; D unresolved. The ends were cut back, 0 bases at V and 6 bases at J, with 10 bases in the middle. Per the germline V gene, CDR1 is SGHDT and CDR2 is YYEEEE. This CDR3 region has 14 residues. The CDR3 nucleotides are TGTGCCAGCAGCTTGGCGGAGGGTGGTCAGCCCCAGCATTTT. Its protein product is CASSLAEGGQPQHF.

The genes are TRBV29-1 and TRBJ1-2; tentative D call: TRBD1 (6 bases). V lost 5 bases and J 6 bases, leaving 16 bases between the germline ends. Germline CDR1 SQVTM, CDR2 ANQGSEA. The CDR3 has 13 residues. CDR3 DNA sequence: TGCAGCGTTTATGGGGACAAGGGGGATGGCTACACCTTC. It translates to CSVYGDKGDGYTF.

This sequence joins TRBV2 and TRBJ1-4; D is ambiguous. This CDR3 contains 16 residues. V lost 0 bases, J lost 0 bases, and 8 bases lay in between. Germline CDR1 and CDR2: SNHLY and FYNNEI. CDR3 protein: CASSEAGGATNEKLFF. CDR3 nucleotide sequence: TGTGCCAGCAGTGAAGCAGGCGGCGCAACTAATGAAAAACTGTTTTTT. Supplemented by reference TRBV2 and TRBJ1-4, the full variable domain reads EPEVTQTPSHQVTQMGQEVILRCVPISNHLYFYWYRQILGQKVEFLVSFYNNEISEKSEIFDDQFSVERPDGSNFTLKIRSTKLEDSAMYFCASSEAGGATNEKLFFGSGTQLSVL.

This CDR3 reads CAWSGGFGPQHF. CDR3 bases: TGTGCCTGGAGCGGGGGGTTTGGGCCCCAGCATTTT. The gene calls are TRBV30 and TRBJ1-5; D may be TRBD1 (5 bases). Trimming took 3 bases from V and 9 from J, leaving 12 bases between them. The CDR3 totals 12 residues. Germline V gives CDR1 GTSNPN, CDR2 SVGIG (reference sequence).

The chain uses TRBV6-1 and TRBJ1-5; a weak D match, TRBD1 (5 bases). CDR3 length: 15 amino acids. Germline CDR1 and CDR2: MNHNS and SASEGT. V was clipped by 6 bases and J by 0 bases, with 12 bases between them. In DNA form, the CDR3 reads TGTGCCAGCAGCTCCGACAGAAATAGCAATCAGCCCCAGCATTTT. Its protein is CASSSDRNSNQPQHF.

This chain uses TRBV7-9 with TRBJ1-1, with 7 bases identical to TRBD1. V shed 4 bases and J 8 bases; nucleotides not matched to a gene: 7. Germline assignment: CDR1 SEHNR and CDR2 FQNEAQ (reference sequence). The CDR3 length is 13 residues. CDR3 sequence reads: CASSSRGLREAFF. The CDR3 DNA reads TGTGCCAGCAGCTCCAGGGGGTTAAGGGAAGCTTTCTTT.

This clone appeared a single time. The chain has TRBV27 and TRBJ2-3; D is unresolved. The CDR3 is 13 residues long. V lost 3 bases and J lost 2, with 6 bases in between. In germline, CDR1 is MNHEY, CDR2 SMNVEV (reference sequence). DNA for the CDR3: TGTGCCAGCAGTTTTACTCTCACAGATACGCAGTATTTT. Translating it yields CASSFTLTDTQYF.

The CDR3 bases are TGTGCCTGGAGTTTATCAGGGGAGGGCTACACCTTC. Translated: CAWSLSGEGYTF. The V and J genes are TRBV30 and TRBJ1-2; maybe TRBD1 (6 bases). Deletions cut 2 bases from V and 8 bases from J, with 12 bases between. Germline V gene data show CDR1 as GTSNPN and CDR2 as SVGIG (reference sequence). This CDR3 has 12 amino acids.

The rearrangement joins TRBV6-1 to TRBJ2-1; 8 bases are a match to TRBD2. The CDR3 runs to 14 residues. Germline V gene sequence: CDR1 MNHNS, CDR2 SASEGT. J was trimmed by 4 bases and V by 6 bases; bases with no gene match: 5. The CDR3 sequence: CASSRGGGYNEQFF. CDR3 nucleotides: TGTGCCAGCAGCCGGGGGGGCGGTTACAATGAGCAGTTCTTC.

The chain uses TRBV6-6 and TRBJ2-7; maybe TRBD2 (6 bases). This CDR3 contains 12 residues. CDR1 is MNHNY and CDR2 is SVGAGI in the germline V gene (reference sequence). V lost 6 bases and J 3 bases, leaving 9 bases between the germline ends. The CDR3 loop reads CASSQGLYEQYF. The CDR3 nucleotides read TGTGCCAGCAGCCAGGGACTCTACGAGCAGTACTTC.